This T cell receptor beta chain was retrieved from a study of blood T cells in healthy people across ages (dated by TCRdb to between 2015 and 2016). Regarding the complete study: In model experiments, template switching captured about one uniquely barcoded TCR beta cDNA molecule for every two T cells. The study measured age-related changes in TCR beta repertoire diversity using deep sequencing normalized with unique cDNA molecular identifiers. Donors were grouped into four age groups: young (average approximately 16 years), middle-aged (39), aged (62) and long-lived (around 80). Donors of different ages were randomly distributed across sequencing lanes to avoid experimental bias. Using the same blood draw, the study looked at two additional independent replicas of 1 million unique cDNA reads for two donors, one aged 18 to 29 and the other aged 80 or older.

To note about this clonotype: Its antigen target is currently unknown. It has no much larger one-base neighbor in the sample; base qualities were not kept.

Library preparation employed 5' RACE. Sequenced using an Illumina HiSeq 2500. A second PCR of roughly 6 to 12 cycles was performed with a sample-barcoded 5' primer and a J-beta primer mix. A unique molecular identifier was introduced onto each TCR beta cDNA molecule by a template-switch 5' adaptor carrying 12 random nucleotides. Each sample yielded at least 3 million CDR3-containing paired-end reads. First-strand cDNA was synthesized from all RNA with the Mint cDNA synthesis kit, primed by a TRBC-specific oligonucleotide. Following uracil-DNA glycosylase treatment, all cDNA underwent a first 18-cycle PCR with the universal primers M1SS and BC2_uni_R. Under the source paper's analysis protocol: For normalization, 1 million high-quality reads were randomly selected from each sample, with every read carrying a distinct molecular identifier. Instead of being binned into consensus sequences, reads with shared molecular identifiers were discarded. CDR3 identification, clonotype clustering and error correction used MiTCR with a Q25 quality threshold and the strictest error-elimination algorithm. A nonparametric unseen species model with Euler transformation was used to estimate a lower bound on total TCR beta diversity. Through fastp at Q25 and MiXCR, TCRdb rebuilt clones from the public reads, retaining in-frame beta chains. Rows are combined by CDR3 protein, so each entry shows the most common genes and DNA. These V and J calls derive from TCRdb rather than the authors' analysis. The sample has 700,000 to 850,000 distinct CDR3 sequences on record, about 36% of them singletons. The ten largest clones add up to under 15% of the sample.

Donors were roughly 40 systemically healthy Caucasian individuals from Russia aged 6 to 90 years. Approximately 11 milliliters of peripheral blood were drawn from each donor into EDTA-treated Vacutainer tubes. Ficoll-Paque density-gradient centrifugation was used to isolate PBMCs, with at least 7 million obtained per sample. Trizol reagent was used to extract total RNA from PBMCs, with at least 6 micrograms per sample. For every donor, flow cytometry on a PBMC aliquot measured the percentage of naive CD45RAhigh/CD27high T cells. Germline trimming amounts to 5 bases on V and 2 bases on J, with 5 as the count of junction bases outside the gene matches. From cysteine to phenylalanine, the CDR3 is 16 amino acids long. Only the CDR3 part of the read is kept: 48 bases, read in frame from the first base. CDR1 SGHTA and CDR2 FQGNSA were looked up in the germline V gene. Findings and caveats that apply to the study as a whole: The long-lived group showed more naive CD4+ T cells, fewer expanded clones and increased TCR diversity than the aged group, suggesting age selection. Observed TCR beta diversity correlated strongly with the percentage of naive T cells measured by flow cytometry. Conclusive comparison of naive and antigen-experienced compartments was prevented by the profiling of bulk unsorted PBMCs. Observed TCR beta diversity per million T cells fell roughly linearly with age, and a significant reduction was already apparent by age approximately 41. The CMV infection status of donors was not known, potentially confounding age-related changes in expanded clonotypes. Estimates of total diversity from one million sequenced T cells were regarded as lower bounds and underestimates.

The V gene is TRBV7-2 and the J gene is TRBJ2-1; 11 bases in the junction line up with TRBD2. The source of this sequence is a young man in good health. The material sequenced was blood. The CDR3 amino acid sequence is: CASSPLAGGTYNEQFF. The nucleotide sequence is TGTGCCAGCAGCCCTCTAGCGGGGGGTACCTACAATGAGCAGTTCTTC.